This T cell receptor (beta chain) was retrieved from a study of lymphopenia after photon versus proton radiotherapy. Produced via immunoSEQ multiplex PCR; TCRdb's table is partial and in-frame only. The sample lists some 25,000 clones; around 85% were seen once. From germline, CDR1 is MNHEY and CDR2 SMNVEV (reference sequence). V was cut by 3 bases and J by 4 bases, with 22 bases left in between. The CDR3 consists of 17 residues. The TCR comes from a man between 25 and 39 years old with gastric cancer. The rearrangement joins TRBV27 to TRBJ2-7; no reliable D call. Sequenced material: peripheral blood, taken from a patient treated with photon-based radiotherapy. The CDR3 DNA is TGTGCCAGCAGTTTGAGTGTCCCGGGCTCAGAGTTTTACGAGCAGTACTTC. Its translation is CASSLSVPGSEFYEQYF.